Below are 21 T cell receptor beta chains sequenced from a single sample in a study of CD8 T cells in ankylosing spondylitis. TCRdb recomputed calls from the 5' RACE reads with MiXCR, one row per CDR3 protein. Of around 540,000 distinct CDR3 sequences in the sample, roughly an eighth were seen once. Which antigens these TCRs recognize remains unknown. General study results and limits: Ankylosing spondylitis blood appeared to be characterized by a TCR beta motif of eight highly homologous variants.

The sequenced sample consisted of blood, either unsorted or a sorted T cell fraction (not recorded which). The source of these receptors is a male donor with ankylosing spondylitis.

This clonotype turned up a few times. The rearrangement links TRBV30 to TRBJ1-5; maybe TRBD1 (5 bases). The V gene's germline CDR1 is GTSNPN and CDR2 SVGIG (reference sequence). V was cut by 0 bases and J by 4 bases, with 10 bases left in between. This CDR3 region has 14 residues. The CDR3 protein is CAWSVVGGNQPQHF. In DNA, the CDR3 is TGTGCCTGGAGTGTAGTTGGGGGAAATCAGCCCCAGCATTTT.

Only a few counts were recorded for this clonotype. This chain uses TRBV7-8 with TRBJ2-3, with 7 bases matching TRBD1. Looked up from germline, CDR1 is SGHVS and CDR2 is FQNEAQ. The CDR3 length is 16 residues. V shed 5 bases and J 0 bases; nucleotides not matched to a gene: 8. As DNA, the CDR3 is TGTGCCAGCAGCCAGGGACAGCTCTATAGCACAGATACGCAGTATTTT. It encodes CASSQGQLYSTDTQYF.

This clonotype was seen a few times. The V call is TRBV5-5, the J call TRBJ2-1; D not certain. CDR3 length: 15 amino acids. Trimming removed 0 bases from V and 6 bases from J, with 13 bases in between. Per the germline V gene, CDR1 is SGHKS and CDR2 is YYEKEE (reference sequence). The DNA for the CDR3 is TGTGCCAGCAGCTTGGATGATACACTCTTCAATGAGCAGTTCTTC. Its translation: CASSLDDTLFNEQFF. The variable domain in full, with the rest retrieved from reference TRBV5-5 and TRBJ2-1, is DAGVTQSPTHLIKTRGQQVTLRCSPISGHKSVSWYQQVLGQGPQFIFQYYEKEERGRGNFPDRFSARQFPNYSSELNVNALLLGDSALYLCASSLDDTLFNEQFFGPGTRLTVL.

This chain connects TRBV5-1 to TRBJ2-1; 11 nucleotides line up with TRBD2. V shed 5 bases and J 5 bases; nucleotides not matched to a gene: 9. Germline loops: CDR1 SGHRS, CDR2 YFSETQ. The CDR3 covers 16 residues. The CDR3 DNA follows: TGCGCCAGCAGTCATACCCCGGGACTAGCGGACAATGAGCAGTTCTTC. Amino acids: CASSHTPGLADNEQFF.

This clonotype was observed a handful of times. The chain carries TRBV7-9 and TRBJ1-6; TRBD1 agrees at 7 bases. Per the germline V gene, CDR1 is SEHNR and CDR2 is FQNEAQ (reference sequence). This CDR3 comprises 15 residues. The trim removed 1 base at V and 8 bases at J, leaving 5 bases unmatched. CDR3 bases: TGTGCCAGCAGCTTAGTGGGACAGTCCGATTCACCCCTCCACTTT. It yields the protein CASSLVGQSDSPLHF.

The CDR3 region is CASTYKNTEAFF. The CDR3 DNA follows: TGTGCCAGCACCTACAAGAACACTGAAGCTTTCTTT. The chain links TRBV6-1 to TRBJ1-1, with unresolved D. The CDR3 sequence is 12 residues long. V lost 7 bases and J lost 1, with 7 bases in between. Germline V gene data show CDR1 as MNHNS and CDR2 as SASEGT.

For the CDR3, the DNA is TGTGCCAGCAGCCTCCCCCCGTCGGAGACCCAGTACTTC. Its translation is CASSLPPSETQYF. The genes are TRBV7-9 and TRBJ2-5; no reliable D call. V gave up 5 bases and J gave up 5 bases, with 12 bases separating them. Germline lookup yields CDR1 SEHNR and CDR2 FQNEAQ (reference sequence). There are 13 residues in the CDR3.

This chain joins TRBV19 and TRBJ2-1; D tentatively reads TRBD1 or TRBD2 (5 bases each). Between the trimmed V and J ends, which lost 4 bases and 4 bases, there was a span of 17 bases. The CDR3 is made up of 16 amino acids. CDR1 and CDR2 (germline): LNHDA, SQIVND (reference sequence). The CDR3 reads CASSTRGAPTYNEQFF. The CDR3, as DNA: TGTGCCAGTAGTACTAGGGGAGCCCCAACGTACAATGAGCAGTTCTTC.

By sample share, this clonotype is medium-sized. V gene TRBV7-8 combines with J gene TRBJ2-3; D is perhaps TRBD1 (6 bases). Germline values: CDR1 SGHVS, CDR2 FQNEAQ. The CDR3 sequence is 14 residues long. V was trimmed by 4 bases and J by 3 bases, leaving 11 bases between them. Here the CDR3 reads CASSYTGMTDTQYF. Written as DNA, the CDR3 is TGTGCCAGCAGCTACACAGGGATGACAGATACGCAGTATTTT.

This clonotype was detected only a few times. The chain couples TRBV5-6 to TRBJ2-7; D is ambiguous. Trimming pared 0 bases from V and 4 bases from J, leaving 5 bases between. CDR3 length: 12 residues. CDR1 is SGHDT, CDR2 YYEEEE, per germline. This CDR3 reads CASSLESYEQYV. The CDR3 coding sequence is TGTGCCAGCAGCTTGGAGTCTTACGAGCAGTACGTC.

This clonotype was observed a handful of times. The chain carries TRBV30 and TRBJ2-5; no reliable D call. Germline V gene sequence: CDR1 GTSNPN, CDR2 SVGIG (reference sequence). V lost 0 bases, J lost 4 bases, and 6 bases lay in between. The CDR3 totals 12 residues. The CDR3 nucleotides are TGTGCCTGGAGTGTACGGGTAGAGACCCAGTACTTC. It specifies CAWSVRVETQYF.

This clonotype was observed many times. This CDR3 reads CASSDPGGRGYTF. The CDR3 nucleotides read TGCGCCAGCAGTGACCCGGGGGGACGGGGCTACACCTTC. The gene calls are TRBV10-2 and TRBJ1-2; D possibly corresponds to TRBD1 (5 bases). The CDR3 covers 13 residues. V was cut by 3 bases and J by 8 bases, with 13 bases left in between. CDR1 and CDR2 from the germline V gene are WSHSY and SAAADI.

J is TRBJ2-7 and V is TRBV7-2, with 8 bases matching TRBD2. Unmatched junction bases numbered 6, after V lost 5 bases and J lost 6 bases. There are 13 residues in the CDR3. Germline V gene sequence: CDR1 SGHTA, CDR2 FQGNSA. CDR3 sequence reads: CASSIGLAGEQYF. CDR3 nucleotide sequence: TGTGCCAGCAGCATAGGACTAGCTGGCGAGCAGTACTTC.

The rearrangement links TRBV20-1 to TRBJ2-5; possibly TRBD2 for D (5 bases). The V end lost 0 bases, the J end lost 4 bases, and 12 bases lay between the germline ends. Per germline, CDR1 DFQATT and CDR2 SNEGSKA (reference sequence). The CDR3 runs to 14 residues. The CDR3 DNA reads TGCAGTGCTAGAGATAGGGAGCTACGAGAGACCCAGTACTTC. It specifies CSARDRELRETQYF.

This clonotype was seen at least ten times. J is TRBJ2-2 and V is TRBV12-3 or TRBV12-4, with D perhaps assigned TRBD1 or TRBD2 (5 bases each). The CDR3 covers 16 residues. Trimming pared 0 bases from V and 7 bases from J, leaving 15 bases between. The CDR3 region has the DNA TGTGCCAGCAGTTTAGCTGGCGGGTGGGGCCGCGGGGAGCTGTTTTTT. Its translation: CASSLAGGWGRGELFF.

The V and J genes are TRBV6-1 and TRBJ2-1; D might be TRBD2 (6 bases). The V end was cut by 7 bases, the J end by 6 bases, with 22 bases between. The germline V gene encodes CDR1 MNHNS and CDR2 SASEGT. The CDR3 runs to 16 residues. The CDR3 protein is CASTGPTRGRTNEQFF. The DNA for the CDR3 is TGTGCCAGCACGGGGCCGACTAGAGGTCGTACCAATGAGCAGTTCTTC.

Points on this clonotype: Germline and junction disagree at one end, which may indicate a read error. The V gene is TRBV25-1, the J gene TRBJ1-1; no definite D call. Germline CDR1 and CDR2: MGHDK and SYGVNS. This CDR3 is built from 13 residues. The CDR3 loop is CASSNPGNSEAFF. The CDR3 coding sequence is TGTGCCAGCAGTAACCCGGGAAACAGTGAAGCTTTCTTT.

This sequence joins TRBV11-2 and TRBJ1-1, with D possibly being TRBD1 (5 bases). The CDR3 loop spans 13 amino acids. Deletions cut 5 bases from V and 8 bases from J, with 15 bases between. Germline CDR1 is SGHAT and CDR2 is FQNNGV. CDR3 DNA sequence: TGTGCCAGCAGCCCCAGGGTAGATGGGGAAGCTTTCTTT. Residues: CASSPRVDGEAFF.

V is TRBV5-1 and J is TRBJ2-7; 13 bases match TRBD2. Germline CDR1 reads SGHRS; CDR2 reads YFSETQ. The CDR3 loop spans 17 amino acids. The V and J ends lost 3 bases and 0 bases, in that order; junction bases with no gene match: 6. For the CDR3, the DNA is TGCGCCAGCAGCTGGGGACTAGCGGGGTCGAGCTCCTACGAGCAGTACTTC. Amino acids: CASSWGLAGSSSYEQYF.

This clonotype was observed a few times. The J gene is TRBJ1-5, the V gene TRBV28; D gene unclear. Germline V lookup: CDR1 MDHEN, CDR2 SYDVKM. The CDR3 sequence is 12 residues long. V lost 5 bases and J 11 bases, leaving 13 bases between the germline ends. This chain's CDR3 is CASSQIRVSQHF. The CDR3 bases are TGTGCCAGCAGTCAGATCCGGGTGTCCCAGCATTTT. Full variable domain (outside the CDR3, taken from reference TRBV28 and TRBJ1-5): DVKVTQSSRYLVKRTGEKVFLECVQDMDHENMFWYRQDPGLGLRLIYFSYDVKMKEKGDIPEGYSVSREKKERFSLILESASTNQTSMYLCASSQIRVSQHFGDGTRLSIL.

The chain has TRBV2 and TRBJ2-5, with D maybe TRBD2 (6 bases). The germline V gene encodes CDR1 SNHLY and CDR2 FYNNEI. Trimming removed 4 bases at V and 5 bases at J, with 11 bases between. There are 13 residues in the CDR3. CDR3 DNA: TGTGCCAGCAGTGGTCAGACTAGGGAGACCCAGTACTTC. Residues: CASSGQTRETQYF.